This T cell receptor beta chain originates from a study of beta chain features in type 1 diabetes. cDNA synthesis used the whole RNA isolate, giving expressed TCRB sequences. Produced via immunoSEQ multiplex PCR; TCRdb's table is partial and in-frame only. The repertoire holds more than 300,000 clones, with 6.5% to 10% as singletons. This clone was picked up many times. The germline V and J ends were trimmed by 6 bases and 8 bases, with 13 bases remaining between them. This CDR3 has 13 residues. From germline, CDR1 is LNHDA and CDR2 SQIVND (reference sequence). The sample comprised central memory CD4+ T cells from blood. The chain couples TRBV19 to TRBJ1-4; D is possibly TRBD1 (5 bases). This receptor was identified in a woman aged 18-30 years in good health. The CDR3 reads CASRGNRNEKLFF. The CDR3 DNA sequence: TGTGCCAGTAGGGGGAACAGGAACGAAAAACTGTTTTTT. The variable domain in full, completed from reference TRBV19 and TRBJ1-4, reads DGGITQSPKYLFRKEGQNVTLSCEQNLNHDAMYWYRQDPGQGLRLIYYSQIVNDFQKGDIAEGYSVSREKKESFPLTVTSAQKNPTAFYLCASRGNRNEKLFFGSGTQLSVL.